The 32 T cell receptor beta chains reported below all come from one sample, sequenced in a study of a mutant IDH1 vaccine in newly diagnosed glioma. These receptors have no identified antigens. Assay: immunoSEQ multiplex PCR; the TCRdb copy retains only in-frame clones and omits some. The table includes tens of thousands of clones, around 80% detected once. The time point was: week 35, safety follow-up. One vaccine dose held 300 ug of mutant IDH1 20-mer peptide and came with topical imiquimod. The material was PBMCs, obtained from a glioma patient whose treatment included an IDH1 peptide vaccine. The receptor set was obtained from a woman aged 18-35 years with glioma.

The chain combines TRBV10-3 with TRBJ2-3, with 8 bases identical to TRBD1. Germline values: CDR1 ENHRY, CDR2 SYGVKD. The CDR3 runs 14 residues. Unmatched junction bases numbered 8, after V lost 6 bases and J lost 6 bases. The CDR3, as DNA: TGTGCCATCAGCTATCAGGGGGCGGTGGATACGCAGTATTTT. This gives the protein CAISYQGAVDTQYF.

The chain joins TRBV5-4 to TRBJ2-7, with TRBD1 matching 7 bases. Trimming cost V 4 bases and J 0 bases; bases outside gene matches: 4. Germline lookup yields CDR1 SGHNT and CDR2 YYREEE (reference sequence). This CDR3 region has 14 residues. This CDR3 is CASSLRDSSYEQYF. CDR3 nucleotides: TGTGCCAGCAGCCTCCGGGACAGCTCCTACGAGCAGTACTTC.

The chain joins TRBV13 to TRBJ1-3; 8 bases map to TRBD1. The germline gives CDR1 PRHDT, CDR2 FYEKMQ (reference sequence). Losses at the gene ends were 3 bases for V and 0 bases for J; bases not matched to a gene: 7. The length of the CDR3 is 17 residues. The CDR3, as DNA: TGTGCCAGCAGCTTCGACAGGGGACAAAGCTCTGGAAACACCATATATTTT. Amino acids: CASSFDRGQSSGNTIYF.

The chain links TRBV7-2 to TRBJ1-5; no reliable D call. Trimming took off 5 bases at V and 5 bases at J, with 16 bases between the two ends. Germline V gene data show CDR1 as SGHTA and CDR2 as FQGNSA. This CDR3 comprises 15 residues. The DNA of the CDR3 is TGTGCCAGCAGCCGATTTATTTCATCGGATCAGCCCCAGCATTTT. It translates to CASSRFISSDQPQHF.

There are a few counts of this clone. This chain uses TRBV28 with TRBJ1-5; 7 bases fit TRBD1. The CDR3 length is 19 residues. Germline CDR1 reads MDHEN; CDR2 reads SYDVKM. Trimming cost V 3 bases and J 3 bases; bases outside gene matches: 17. Here the CDR3 reads CASSFRPPLQGVINQPQHF. CDR3 nucleotides: TGTGCCAGCAGTTTCCGCCCTCCCTTGCAGGGGGTAATCAATCAGCCCCAGCATTTT.

The chain joins TRBV19 to TRBJ2-7; D perhaps matches TRBD2 (6 bases). CDR1 is LNHDA, CDR2 SQIVND, per germline (reference sequence). The CDR3 runs 14 residues. V lost 3 bases to trimming and J lost 0 bases, with 9 bases between them. The CDR3 protein is CASSIGGLSYEQYF. CDR3 nucleotide sequence: TGTGCCAGTAGTATCGGGGGACTCTCCTACGAGCAGTACTTC. Based on the CDR3 plus reference TRBV19 and TRBJ2-7, the full variable domain is DGGITQSPKYLFRKEGQNVTLSCEQNLNHDAMYWYRQDPGQGLRLIYYSQIVNDFQKGDIAEGYSVSREKKESFPLTVTSAQKNPTAFYLCASSIGGLSYEQYFGPGTRLTVT.

The J gene is TRBJ1-2, the V gene TRBV6-6; D may be TRBD1 (5 bases). The CDR3 is made up of 13 amino acids. Germline loops: CDR1 MNHNY, CDR2 SVGAGI (reference sequence). V was cut by 6 bases and J by 8 bases, with 16 bases left in between. CDR3 protein: CASSPGGVGGYTF. As DNA, the CDR3 is TGTGCCAGCAGCCCGGGGGGGGTTGGCGGCTACACCTTC.

The J gene is TRBJ2-7, the V gene TRBV2, with D unresolved. The germline gives CDR1 SNHLY, CDR2 FYNNEI. The CDR3 has 15 residues. Trimming pared 7 bases from V and 3 bases from J, leaving 19 bases between. The DNA of the CDR3 is TGTGCCAGCAAGTTTACAGCCTTTGTGAGCTACGAGCAGTACTTC. Protein sequence: CASKFTAFVSYEQYF.

This clone was detected only once. The CDR3 region is CASSSLIEAFF. As DNA, the CDR3 is TGTGCCAGCAGTTCCCTAATTGAAGCTTTCTTT. This chain uses TRBV2 with TRBJ1-1, with unresolved D. Germline lookup yields CDR1 SNHLY and CDR2 FYNNEI. The CDR3 totals 11 residues. Trimming cost V 5 bases and J 7 bases, with 8 bases left between them. The full variable domain, with the rest looked up from reference TRBV2 and TRBJ1-1, is EPEVTQTPSHQVTQMGQEVILRCVPISNHLYFYWYRQILGQKVEFLVSFYNNEISEKSEIFDDQFSVERPDGSNFTLKIRSTKLEDSAMYFCASSSLIEAFFGQGTRLTVV.

V and J are TRBV2 and TRBJ2-7; D ambiguous. The V end was cut by 7 bases, the J end by 3 bases, with 10 bases between. The germline V gene has CDR1 SNHLY and CDR2 FYNNEI. The CDR3 is 12 residues long. CDR3 coding DNA: TGTGCCAGCAAGTTTAGCAGCTACGAGCAGTACTTC. This encodes CASKFSSYEQYF.

The rearrangement joins TRBV7-6 to TRBJ2-1, with D perhaps TRBD1 or TRBD2 (5 bases each). Germline V lookup: CDR1 SGHVS, CDR2 FNYEAQ. CDR3 length equals 13 residues. With 7 bases removed from V and 7 bases from J, the gap between germline ends came to 14 bases. CDR3 sequence: CASTLPGRNEQFF. The CDR3 DNA reads TGTGCCAGCACCCTCCCAGGGAGAAATGAGCAGTTCTTC.

The rearrangement links TRBV19 to TRBJ1-6, with D hard to call. CDR1 and CDR2 (germline): LNHDA, SQIVND (reference sequence). This CDR3 is built from 16 residues. The ends were cut back, 5 bases at V and 0 bases at J, with 11 bases in the middle. The CDR3 loop reads CASSPWEISYNSPLHF. CDR3 bases: TGTGCCAGTAGTCCCTGGGAGATCTCCTATAATTCACCCCTCCACTTT.

This sequence joins TRBV29-1 and TRBJ2-3; TRBD1 matches 9 bases. CDR3 length: 14 amino acids. The junction had 10 bases not matched to a gene; V was cut back by 7 bases and J by 5 bases. CDR1 is SQVTM and CDR2 is ANQGSEA in the germline V gene. CDR3 sequence: CSAARQGGGDTQYF. CDR3 nucleotides: TGCAGCGCAGCCCGACAGGGGGGCGGAGATACGCAGTATTTT.

The rearrangement uses TRBV18 and TRBJ1-6; D not certain. Trimming left V 3 bases short and J 3 bases short, with 12 bases between. CDR3 size: 16 residues. Germline V gives CDR1 KGHSH, CDR2 LQKENI. CDR3 coding DNA: TGTGCCAGCTCACCCCCAGCGGGGAGCTATAATTCACCCCTCCACTTT. Its protein product is CASSPPAGSYNSPLHF.

The rearrangement links TRBV7-6 to TRBJ2-3, with 9 bases identical to TRBD1. Germline V gene sequence: CDR1 SGHVS, CDR2 FNYEAQ. The junction had 9 bases not matched to a gene; V was cut back by 3 bases and J by 5 bases. The CDR3 is made up of 16 amino acids. The CDR3 region has the DNA TGTGCCAGCAGCTTGGCCGGGACAGGGTCGATAGATACGCAGTATTTT. This translates into CASSLAGTGSIDTQYF. Complete variable domain (other parts from reference TRBV7-6 and TRBJ2-3): GAGVSQSPRYKVTKRGQDVALRCDPISGHVSLYWYRQALGQGPEFLTYFNYEAQQDKSGLPNDRFSAERPEGSISTLTIQRTEQRDSAMYRCASSLAGTGSIDTQYFGPGTRLTVL.

The chain employs TRBV2 and TRBJ1-5; possible D gene TRBD1, 5 bases. Germline V gene data show CDR1 as SNHLY and CDR2 as FYNNEI. V was trimmed by 4 bases and J by 5 bases, leaving 18 bases between them. The CDR3 covers 16 residues. The CDR3 sequence is CASSAPKAAGHQPQHF. The CDR3 bases are TGTGCCAGCAGTGCACCAAAGGCCGCAGGGCATCAGCCCCAGCATTTT.

The V gene is TRBV6-1, the J gene TRBJ1-4; no reliable D call. Trimming took off 2 bases at V and 3 bases at J, with 7 bases between the two ends. CDR3 length: 14 amino acids. CDR1 MNHNS and CDR2 SASEGT come from the germline V gene. CDR3 residues: CASSESAANEKLFF. The DNA for the CDR3 is TGTGCCAGCAGTGAATCTGCGGCTAATGAAAAACTGTTTTTT.

This chain joins TRBV5-4 and TRBJ2-5, with no clear D. CDR1 SGHNT and CDR2 YYREEE come from the germline V gene (reference sequence). CDR3 length: 13 residues. Trimming pared 0 bases from V and 1 base from J, leaving 4 bases between. The CDR3 protein is CASSLATQETQYF. The CDR3, as DNA: TGTGCCAGCAGCTTGGCCACCCAAGAGACCCAGTACTTC. Filled out from reference TRBV5-4 and TRBJ2-5, the complete variable domain reads ETGVTQSPTHLIKTRGQQVTLRCSSQSGHNTVSWYQQALGQGPQFIFQYYREEENGRGNFPPRFSGLQFPNYSSELNVNALELDDSALYLCASSLATQETQYFGPGTRLLVL.

The CDR3: CASSLGYSSGGLEKLFF. The CDR3 bases are TGTGCCAGCAGTTTGGGATACTCCTCAGGGGGCCTTGAAAAACTGTTTTTT. The chain uses TRBV28 and TRBJ1-4; 8 bases map to TRBD1. CDR1 and CDR2 (germline): MDHEN, SYDVKM. V lost 3 bases, J lost 7 bases, and 13 bases stayed unmatched. There are 17 residues in the CDR3.

The rearrangement links TRBV5-1 to TRBJ2-2; D remains unclear. This CDR3 contains 13 residues. Germline-derived CDR1 and CDR2 are SGHRS and YFSETQ. Trimming stripped 4 bases from V and 5 bases from J, with 9 bases between. The CDR3 loop is CASSRLETGELFF. In DNA, the CDR3 is TGCGCCAGCAGCCGATTGGAAACCGGGGAGCTGTTTTTT. The whole variable domain, remainder taken from reference TRBV5-1 and TRBJ2-2, is KAGVTQTPRYLIKTRGQQVTLSCSPISGHRSVSWYQQTPGQGLQFLFEYFSETQRNKGNFPGRFSGRQFSNSRSEMNVSTLELGDSALYLCASSRLETGELFFGEGSRLTVL.

This clone was picked up a small number of times. The gene calls are TRBV19 and TRBJ1-1; D is unclear. Germline V CDR1 and CDR2: LNHDA, SQIVND (reference sequence). The CDR3 runs 15 residues. The V end was cut by 7 bases, the J end by 0 bases, with 15 bases between. This chain's CDR3 is CASTPLGPLNTEAFF. DNA for the CDR3: TGTGCCAGTACCCCCCTTGGACCATTGAACACTGAAGCTTTCTTT. Full variable domain (outside the CDR3, taken from reference TRBV19 and TRBJ1-1): DGGITQSPKYLFRKEGQNVTLSCEQNLNHDAMYWYRQDPGQGLRLIYYSQIVNDFQKGDIAEGYSVSREKKESFPLTVTSAQKNPTAFYLCASTPLGPLNTEAFFGQGTRLTVV.

CDR3 DNA sequence: TGTGCCAGCACCTTAGCCCTGAGCACAGATACGCAGTATTTT. Translating gives CASTLALSTDTQYF. This chain joins TRBV28 and TRBJ2-3; unclear D gene. Germline CDR1 is MDHEN and CDR2 is SYDVKM. Trimming pared 7 bases from V and 0 bases from J, leaving 11 bases between. The CDR3 has 14 residues. Full variable domain (missing parts from reference TRBV28 and TRBJ2-3): DVKVTQSSRYLVKRTGEKVFLECVQDMDHENMFWYRQDPGLGLRLIYFSYDVKMKEKGDIPEGYSVSREKKERFSLILESASTNQTSMYLCASTLALSTDTQYFGPGTRLTVL.

The rearrangement links TRBV7-6 to TRBJ2-3; 12 bases are a match to TRBD2. Per the germline V gene, CDR1 is SGHVS and CDR2 is FNYEAQ. The CDR3 length is 16 residues. Unmatched junction bases numbered 4, after V lost 5 bases and J lost 1 base. In nucleotides, the CDR3 is TGTGCCAGCAGCGTACGGACTAGCGGGGGCACAGATACGCAGTATTTT. It encodes CASSVRTSGGTDTQYF. Full variable domain (outside the CDR3, taken from reference TRBV7-6 and TRBJ2-3): GAGVSQSPRYKVTKRGQDVALRCDPISGHVSLYWYRQALGQGPEFLTYFNYEAQQDKSGLPNDRFSAERPEGSISTLTIQRTEQRDSAMYRCASSVRTSGGTDTQYFGPGTRLTVL.

With respect to this clone: Other DNA sequences in this sample translate to the same CDR3. This sequence joins TRBV11-2 and TRBJ1-2, with D unresolved. The V end lost 3 bases, the J end lost 8 bases, and 10 bases lay between the germline ends. This CDR3 is built from 12 residues. Germline V lookup: CDR1 SGHAT, CDR2 FQNNGV. The CDR3 DNA reads as TGTGCCAGCAGCTTGGATAGGGTGGGCTACACCTTC. Residues: CASSLDRVGYTF.

The chain recombines TRBV7-8 with TRBJ2-2; no firm D call. The CDR3 extends over 12 amino acids. Trimming left V 4 bases short and J 6 bases short, with 6 bases between. The germline V gene has CDR1 SGHVS and CDR2 FQNEAQ. The CDR3 sequence: CASSYRAGELFF. CDR3 DNA sequence: TGTGCCAGCAGCTACCGTGCCGGGGAGCTGTTTTTT.

The chain combines TRBV5-1 with TRBJ2-2; 8 positions agree with TRBD2. Germline V gene sequence: CDR1 SGHRS, CDR2 YFSETQ. The CDR3 consists of 17 residues. Germline trimming cut 0 bases from V and 6 bases from J; bases unmatched to any gene: 10. CDR3 loop: CASSLVVIAGSPGELFF. For the CDR3, the DNA is TGCGCCAGCAGCTTGGTAGTGATAGCGGGGTCGCCCGGGGAGCTGTTTTTT.

The genes are TRBV27 and TRBJ2-3; the D gene is possibly TRBD2 (6 bases). CDR3 length equals 14 residues. Germline values: CDR1 MNHEY, CDR2 SMNVEV (reference sequence). V was cut by 3 bases and J by 4 bases, with 11 bases left in between. The DNA for the CDR3 is TGTGCCAGCAGTTTGGTTAGCGGTTCAGATACGCAGTATTTT. It yields the protein CASSLVSGSDTQYF.

This clone showed up just a few times. V is TRBV7-9 and J is TRBJ2-7; no clear D gene. Looked up from germline, CDR1 is SEHNR and CDR2 is FQNEAQ (reference sequence). CDR3 length: 12 residues. V shed 1 base and J shed 3 bases, with 4 bases lying between them. The CDR3 bases are TGTGCCAGCAGCTTAGTGGACTACGAGCAGTACTTC. This sequence encodes CASSLVDYEQYF. The full variable domain, completed using reference TRBV7-9 and TRBJ2-7, is DTGVSQNPRHKITKRGQNVTFRCDPISEHNRLYWYRQTLGQGPEFLTYFQNEAQLEKSRLLSDRFSAERPKGSFSTLEIQRTEQGDSAMYLCASSLVDYEQYFGPGTRLTVT.

The chain recombines TRBV29-1 with TRBJ1-4, with D unclear. The CDR3 is 15 residues long. Germline CDR1 SQVTM, CDR2 ANQGSEA. V lost 4 bases to trimming and J lost 0 bases, with 12 bases between them. Here the CDR3 reads CSVAQNKATNEKLFF. In DNA form, the CDR3 reads TGCAGCGTTGCGCAAAACAAGGCAACTAATGAAAAACTGTTTTTT.

V gene TRBV6-4 combines with J gene TRBJ2-3; the match to TRBD1 covers 7 bases. Per the germline V gene, CDR1 is MRHNA and CDR2 is SNTAGT. The trim removed 6 bases at V and 0 bases at J, leaving 3 bases unmatched. The length of the CDR3 is 14 residues. The CDR3 loop reads CASSSGQSTDTQYF. As DNA, the CDR3 is TGTGCCAGCAGCTCGGGACAGAGCACAGATACGCAGTATTTT.

The chain is built from TRBV7-9 and TRBJ1-1, with D possibly TRBD1 on 6 matching bases. The CDR3 is made up of 12 amino acids. Germline V lookup: CDR1 SEHNR, CDR2 FQNEAQ (reference sequence). The V end was cut by 4 bases, the J end by 7 bases, with 10 bases between. CDR3 DNA: TGTGCCAGCAGCTCGGACAGCCTTGAAGCTTTCTTT. Translating it yields CASSSDSLEAFF.

The chain has TRBV19 and TRBJ1-2; D might be TRBD1 (5 bases). Germline CDR1 LNHDA, CDR2 SQIVND (reference sequence). The CDR3 totals 13 residues. Trimming removed 8 bases at V and 7 bases at J, with 17 bases between. The chain's CDR3 is CASGGKDSSGYTF. As DNA, the CDR3 is TGTGCCAGTGGGGGAAAAGACAGTAGTGGCTACACCTTC.